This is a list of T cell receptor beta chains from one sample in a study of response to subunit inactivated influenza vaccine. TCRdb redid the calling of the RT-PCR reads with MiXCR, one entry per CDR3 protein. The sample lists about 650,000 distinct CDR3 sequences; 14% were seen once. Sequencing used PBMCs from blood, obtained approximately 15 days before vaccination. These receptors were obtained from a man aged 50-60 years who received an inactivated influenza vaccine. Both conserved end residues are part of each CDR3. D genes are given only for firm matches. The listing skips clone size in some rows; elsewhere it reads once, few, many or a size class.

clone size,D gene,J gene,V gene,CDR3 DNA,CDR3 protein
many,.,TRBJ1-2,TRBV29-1,TGCAGCGTTGAAGATCTTTATCGGAGTAGGGAGACGGACACCTTC,CSVEDLYRSRETDTF
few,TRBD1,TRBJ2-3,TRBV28,TGTGCCAGCAGTCCAACTCTGCGGACAGGGGGCGCAGATACGCAGTATTTT,CASSPTLRTGGADTQYF
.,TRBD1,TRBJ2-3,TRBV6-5,TGTGCCAGCAGTTACCAGCTACCGGGACAGGGGGCCGCAGATACGCAGTATTTT,CASSYQLPGQGAADTQYF
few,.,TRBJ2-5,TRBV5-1,TGCGCCAGCAGCTTTAAACAGGGATTCTCAGAGACCCAGTACTTC,CASSFKQGFSETQYF
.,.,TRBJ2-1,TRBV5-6,TGTGCCAGCAGCTTCCAGCGTACCCCCAACAATGAGCAGTTCTTC,CASSFQRTPNNEQFF
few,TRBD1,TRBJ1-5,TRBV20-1,TGCAGTGCCAGCTCAGGGGGGAGTCAGCCCCAGCATTTT,CSASSGGSQPQHF
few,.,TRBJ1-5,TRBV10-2,TGCGCCAGCAGTGAGTCGAAGGGGAGACAGCCCCAGCATTTT,CASSESKGRQPQHF
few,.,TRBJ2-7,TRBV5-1,TGCGCCAGCAGCCCTGGAGGGGCGACCCCCTACGAGCAGTACTTC,CASSPGGATPYEQYF
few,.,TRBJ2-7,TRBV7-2,TGTGCCAGCAGCTTAAATCGCGCAGGGCCAGGGGAGCAGTACTTC,CASSLNRAGPGEQYF
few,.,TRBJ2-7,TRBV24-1,TGTGCCACCAGTGATACCGGGGTCTCCTACGAGCAGTACTTC,CATSDTGVSYEQYF
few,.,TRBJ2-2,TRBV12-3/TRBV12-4,TGTGCCAGCAGTTTCGGCGCAGCCGGGGAGCTGTTTTTT,CASSFGAAGELFF
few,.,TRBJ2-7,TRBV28,TGTGCCAGCAGTGCAGGGTTCGGCTACGAGCAGTACTTC,CASSAGFGYEQYF
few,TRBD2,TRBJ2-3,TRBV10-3,TGTGCCATCAGCTTTAGCGGGGGGGCGAGCACAGATACGCAGTATTTT,CAISFSGGASTDTQYF
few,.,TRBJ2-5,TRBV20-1,TGCAGTGCTAGAGGGGGAATCAATTTAGAGACCCAGTACTTC,CSARGGINLETQYF
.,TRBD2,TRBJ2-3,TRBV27,TGTGCCAGCAGTCCCCGGGGAGCGGGGGGCACAGATACGCAGTATTTT,CASSPRGAGGTDTQYF
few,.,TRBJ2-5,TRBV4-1,TGCGCCAGCAGTAAGGGACCCATCGAGACCCAGTACTTC,CASSKGPIETQYF
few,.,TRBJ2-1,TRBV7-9,TGTGCCAGCAGCTTATCGGCAGCTTACAATGAGCAGTTCTTC,CASSLSAAYNEQFF
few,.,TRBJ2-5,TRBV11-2,TGTGCCAGCAGCTTAGGGGTAGGGGTACGTGGAGAGACCCAGTACTTC,CASSLGVGVRGETQYF
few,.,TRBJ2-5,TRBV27,TGTGCCAGCACCCCGGGTAGGGCCTATGAGACCCAGTACTTC,CASTPGRAYETQYF
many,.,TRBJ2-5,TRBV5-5,TGTGCCAGCATCCACCAGGAGACCCAGTACTTC,CASIHQETQYF
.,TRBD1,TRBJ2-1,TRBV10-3,TGTGCCATCTGGGGACAGGGTCACAATGAGCAGTTCTTC,CAIWGQGHNEQFF
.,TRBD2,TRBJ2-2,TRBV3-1,TGTGCCAGCAGCCAGGTACCGGGACTAGCGGGATTCTCAGCGAACACCGGGGAGCTGTTTTTT,CASSQVPGLAGFSANTGELFF
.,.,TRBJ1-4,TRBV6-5,TGTGCCAGCAGCTACGGGACCCCGGCAACTAATGAAAAACTGTTTTTT,CASSYGTPATNEKLFF
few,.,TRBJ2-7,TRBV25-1,TGTGCCAGCAGTGAACAGGGGTCCCACGAGCAGTACTTC,CASSEQGSHEQYF
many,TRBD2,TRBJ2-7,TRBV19,TGTGCCAGTAGTCCGGGACTAGCTCCCTACGAGCAGTACTTC,CASSPGLAPYEQYF
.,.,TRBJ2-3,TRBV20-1,TGCAGTGCTAGAGACAGGGACATCACAGATACGCAGTATTTT,CSARDRDITDTQYF
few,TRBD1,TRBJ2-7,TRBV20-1,TGCAGTGCCACCGGGACAGGAAGTACCCCATACGAGCAGTACTTC,CSATGTGSTPYEQYF
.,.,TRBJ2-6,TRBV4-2,TGTGCCAGCAGCCAAGACAGGACTGGGGCCAACGTCCTGACTTTC,CASSQDRTGANVLTF
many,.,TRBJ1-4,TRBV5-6,TGTGCCAGCAGCAGGGGCCTAAATGAAAAACTGTTTTTT,CASSRGLNEKLFF
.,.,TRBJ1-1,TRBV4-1,TGCGCCAGCAGCCACCTTATCGTTACTTTCTTT,CASSHLIVTFF
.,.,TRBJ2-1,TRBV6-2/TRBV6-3,TGTGCCAGCAAGAAATACAATGAGCAGTTCTTC,CASKKYNEQFF
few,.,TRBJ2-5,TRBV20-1,TGCATCCTGGGCGATACCCAGTACTTC,CILGDTQYF
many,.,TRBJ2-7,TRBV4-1,TGCGCCAGCAGCCACCCTTCCGAGGGCCCAGGCAACGAGCAGTACTTC,CASSHPSEGPGNEQYF
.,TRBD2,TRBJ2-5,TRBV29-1,TGCAGCGTTTCGGGACTAGCGGAAGAGACCCAGTACTTC,CSVSGLAEETQYF
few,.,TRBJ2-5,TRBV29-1,TGCAGCGTTCGAAGTGGGCAGGGCCCCCAAGAGACCCAGTACTTC,CSVRSGQGPQETQYF
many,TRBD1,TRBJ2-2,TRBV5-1,TGCGCCAGCAGCTTGGCCCCGACAGGGTTTAACACCGGGGAGCTGTTTTTT,CASSLAPTGFNTGELFF
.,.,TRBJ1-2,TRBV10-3,TGTGCCATCAGTTCCCAAGAGGGCGTGGTACACTACACCTTC,CAISSQEGVVHYTF
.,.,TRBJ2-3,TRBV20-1,TGCAGTGCACGAGGGGTACACACAGATACGCAGTATTTT,CSARGVHTDTQYF
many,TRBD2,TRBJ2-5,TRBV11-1,TGTGCCAGCAGCCTCGGGACTAGCTCAACCGGAGGGACCCAGTACTTC,CASSLGTSSTGGTQYF
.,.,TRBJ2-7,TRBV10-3,TGTGCCATCAGTCTTGGGGACTCCTACGAGCAGTACTTC,CAISLGDSYEQYF
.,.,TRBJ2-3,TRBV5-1,TGCGCCAGCAGCTTAGGGGGAGCCCCCTCCACAGATACGCAGTATTTT,CASSLGGAPSTDTQYF
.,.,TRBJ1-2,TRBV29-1,TGCAGCGTTGAAGATACAGGGCACTATGGCTACACCTTC,CSVEDTGHYGYTF
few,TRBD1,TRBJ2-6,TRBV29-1,TGCAGCGTTGGAAGACAGGGACCCGGGGCCAACGTCCTGACTTTC,CSVGRQGPGANVLTF
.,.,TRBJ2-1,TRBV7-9,TGTGCCAGCAGCTTAATTACGCAAACCAATGAGCAGTTCTTC,CASSLITQTNEQFF
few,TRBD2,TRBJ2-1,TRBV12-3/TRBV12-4,TGTGCCAGCAGCATAGCGGGAGGGGTAGGGAATGAGCAGTTCTTC,CASSIAGGVGNEQFF